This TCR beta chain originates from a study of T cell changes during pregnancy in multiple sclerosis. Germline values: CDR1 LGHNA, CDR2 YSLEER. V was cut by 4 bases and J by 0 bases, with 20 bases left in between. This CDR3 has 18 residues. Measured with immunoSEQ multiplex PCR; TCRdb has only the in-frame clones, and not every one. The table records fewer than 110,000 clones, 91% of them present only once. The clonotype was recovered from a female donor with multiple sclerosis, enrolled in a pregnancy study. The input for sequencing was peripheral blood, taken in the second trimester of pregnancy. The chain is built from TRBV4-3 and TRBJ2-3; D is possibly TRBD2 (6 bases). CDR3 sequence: CASSRNVLARVSTDTQYF. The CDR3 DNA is TGCGCCAGCAGCCGAAACGTTCTAGCGCGGGTTAGCACAGATACGCAGTATTTT.